This TCR beta chain derives from a study of CD8+CD57+ T cells in acquired aplastic anemia. At the level of the study: The DNA of sorted CD4+ and CD8+ cells averaged 3.2 ug. Study-wide findings and caveats: The number of CD8+ CDR3 sequences shared by patients and controls was fewer than 35.

Comments on this clonotype: Its specificity is not known.

The sequenced patients had an expansion of CD8+CD57+ cells seen by flow cytometry. Untreated patients provided the blood samples, with no therapy given before sampling. Using genomic DNA as the template, TCR beta VDJ and CDR3 profiling was carried out. MiXCR, run by TCRdb on the reads, gives a single entry per CDR3 protein. The data hold some 150,000 distinct CDR3 sequences, with around half observed a single time. The receptor comes from a human donor with aplastic anemia. Source material: sorted CD4+, CD8+, or CD8+CD57+ T cells (not recorded which) from PBMCs.

This CDR3 is CSSLSGVNTEAFF. The CDR3 DNA reads as TGCAGCAGTTTGTCAGGGGTGAACACTGAAGCTTTCTTT. The chain links TRBV29-1 to TRBJ1-1; D possibly corresponds to TRBD1 (6 bases). The CDR3 contains 13 residues. The V gene's germline CDR1 is SQVTM and CDR2 ANQGSEA. Trimming stripped 8 bases from V and 0 bases from J, with 13 bases between. Full variable domain (missing parts from reference TRBV29-1 and TRBJ1-1): SAVISQKPSRDICQRGTSLTIQCQVDSQVTMMFWYRQQPGQSLTLIATANQGSEATYESGFVIDKFPISRPNLTFSTLTVSNMSPEDSSIYLCSSLSGVNTEAFFGQGTRLTVV.